This T cell receptor (beta chain) stems from a study of T cells after yellow fever vaccination (dated by TCRdb to between 2017 and 2020). For the wider study: The SMART-Seq v4 Ultra Low Input RNA kit was used to prepare libraries from fractions with low cell numbers. To follow T-cell clones before and after both primary and booster YFV17D yellow fever vaccination, bulk TCR alpha and beta repertoires underwent longitudinal sequencing. Two healthy male donors, one aged 18 to 30 and one aged 30 to 40 years, were included in the cohort. Blood was collected at multiple timepoints before and after primary and secondary immunization, and bulk PBMC replicates and cell subsets were isolated. Results and caveats for the whole study, not just this receptor: Computational filtering was needed because FACS-sorted repertoires could contain abundant contaminating clonotypes from the bulk population. The secondary T-cell response was weaker than the primary response but faster, peaking on day 5 instead of day 15. A small fraction of clonotypes appeared in both the CD4 and CD8 compartments, likely as a result of convergent recombination. Only a couple of donors were included in the study, so the extent to which the findings can be generalized is limited. Most clones expanded after primary vaccination were re-detected after the booster (96% of CD4 and approximately 89% of CD8), suggesting broad memory maintenance.

The treatment or condition label for this specimen denotes: live attenuated yellow fever vaccine strain. A standard Ficoll-Paque protocol was used to isolate PBMCs from peripheral blood. CD4 and CD8 T-cell fractions were isolated with Dynabeads CD4 and CD8 positive selection kits. TriZol was used to extract RNA from bulk PBMCs, CD4 and CD8 fractions, and dextramer-positive and dextramer-negative fractions. V and J are trimmed by 4 bases and 4 bases, and the gene matches miss 5 bases of the junction. The CDR3, from cysteine to phenylalanine, totals 16 residues. Only the CDR3 DNA is retained, 48 bases long and in frame from the first base. In the germline V gene (reference sequence), CDR1 corresponds to PRHDT and CDR2 to FYEKMQ. As concerns this clonotype: The target of this receptor is not known. No base quality information exists; no much larger clone differs at one position.

Synthesis of TCR cDNA relied on 5'RACE template switching, a step that introduced a universal primer site along with unique molecular identifiers. Priming for cDNA synthesis came from both the TCR alpha and TCR beta constant segments. Library amplification involved two PCR steps, and the second step added sample barcodes and sequencing adapters. Sequencing of libraries was done on Illumina HiSeq 2500 (2x100 bp) or NovaSeq (2x150 bp). As for the authors' bioinformatics: MIGEC handled demultiplexing of reads and collapsing into UMI consensus sequences, while MiXCR performed V(D)J alignment. Clonotypes responding to the vaccine were identified with edgeR on replicate PBMC samples, with the criteria of FDR below 0.01 and a log2 fold change above 5 up to day 15. Each bulk clonotype received a CD4 or CD8 identity based on whether the sequenced CD4 or CD8 repertoire contained that clonotype at higher abundance. Using fastp trimming at Q25 and MiXCR clonotype assembly, TCRdb reanalyzed the public sequencing data and kept in-frame beta chains. Rows are unified per CDR3 protein, each entry keeping the most common DNA and genes. The V and J calls and clone size come from TCRdb's table, not from the authors' own analysis. The sample table holds about 74,000 distinct CDR3 sequences, of which roughly 6.9% were seen once. The ten biggest clones cover about a third of the sample.

Recombination joined TRBV13 with TRBJ2-7; 15 bases in the middle match TRBD2. The sequence derives from a man younger than 30 who received the YFV17D yellow fever vaccine. Specimen: CD8+ T cells sorted from PBMCs, collected 5 to 6 days after the first yellow fever vaccination. CDR3 region: CASSSTGTSGGYEQYF. The nucleotide sequence reads as follows: TGTGCCAGCAGCTCAACCGGGACTAGCGGGGGGTACGAGCAGTACTTC. This CDR3, with the reference TRBV13 and TRBJ2-7 proteins standing in past its ends, gives the full variable domain AAGVIQSPRHLIKEKRETATLKCYPIPRHDTVYWYQQGPGQDPQFLISFYEKMQSDKGSIPDRFSAQQFSDYHSELNMSSLELGDSALYFCASSSTGTSGGYEQYFGPGTRLTVT.